These 15 T cell receptor beta chains were all obtained from the same sample, sequenced in a study of shared clonotypes between healthy human individuals. The method was immunoSEQ multiplex PCR; TCRdb's version includes in-frame clones alone and lacks a portion of them. The repertoire holds about 2.3 million clones, about 90% seen once, with approximately 0.41% in the top ten. Sequenced input: naive CD4+ T cells from PBMCs. The subset: CD45RA+ positively selected. The origin of the receptors is a man aged 18 to 29 in good health. Some clones in this sample may be carry-over from other donors' samples.

Only a few counts were recorded for this clone. The chain has TRBV2 and TRBJ1-5; TRBD1 matches 8 bases. The CDR3 is made up of 14 amino acids. V lost 4 bases to trimming and J lost 6 bases; unmatched junction nucleotides: 5. The germline V gene encodes CDR1 SNHLY and CDR2 FYNNEI. CDR3 coding DNA: TGTGCCAGCAGTGGTCAGGGGGCCATTCAGCCCCAGCATTTT. Translation gives CASSGQGAIQPQHF.

V and J are TRBV4-1 and TRBJ2-1; TRBD2 matches 7 bases. Per the germline V gene, CDR1 is MGHRA and CDR2 is YSYEKL. The CDR3 extends over 16 amino acids. Trimming at V came to 2 bases and at J to 3 bases, leaving 7 bases not matched to a gene. CDR3 in amino acids: CASSQPGGRVYNEQFF. CDR3 DNA: TGCGCCAGCAGCCAACCGGGGGGTAGGGTCTACAATGAGCAGTTCTTC.

Regarding this clone: This sample includes further DNA sequences coding for the same CDR3. The gene calls are TRBV20-1 and TRBJ2-1; no clear D. CDR3 length: 11 amino acids. The V gene lost 6 bases and the J gene lost 4 bases, with 7 bases spanning the gap. Germline V gene lookup returns CDR1 DFQATT and CDR2 SNEGSKA (reference sequence). CDR3 loop: CSARFYNEQFF. The CDR3 DNA follows: TGCAGTGCCCGATTTTACAATGAGCAGTTCTTC.

Of note for this clone: Additional DNA sequences in this sample encode the identical CDR3. V is TRBV5-1 and J is TRBJ1-2; possible D gene TRBD1, 5 bases. V lost 1 base to trimming and J lost 6 bases, with 7 bases between them. CDR1 is SGHRS and CDR2 is YFSETQ in the germline V gene. This CDR3 is 12 amino acids long. In nucleotides, the CDR3 is TGCGCCAGCAGCTTGCTGGGGGATGGCTACACCTTC. This encodes CASSLLGDGYTF.

CDR3 in DNA: TGCGCCAGCAGCTTGATGGGGTATGCACGCACTGAAGCTTTCTTT. Translation gives CASSLMGYARTEAFF. V and J are TRBV5-1 and TRBJ1-1; D is unresolved. Germline V gene lookup returns CDR1 SGHRS and CDR2 YFSETQ. This CDR3 spans 15 amino acids. The V end was cut by 1 base, the J end by 4 bases, with 14 bases between.

The chain recombines TRBV5-4 with TRBJ2-6; no clear D. The CDR3 has 15 residues. Trimming shortened V by 2 bases and J by 4 bases, and 10 bases separated the two germline ends. Germline V CDR1 and CDR2: SGHNT, YYREEE (reference sequence). CDR3 amino acids: CASSLPDWGANVLTF. In DNA, the CDR3 is TGTGCCAGCAGCTTACCTGACTGGGGGGCCAACGTCCTGACTTTC. Full variable domain (missing parts from reference TRBV5-4 and TRBJ2-6): ETGVTQSPTHLIKTRGQQVTLRCSSQSGHNTVSWYQQALGQGPQFIFQYYREEENGRGNFPPRFSGLQFPNYSSELNVNALELDDSALYLCASSLPDWGANVLTFGAGSRLTVL.

In its sample, this clone was seen a few times. The J gene is TRBJ1-1, the V gene TRBV15; a weak D match, TRBD1 (5 bases). The CDR3 is 15 amino acids. Trimming stripped 1 base from V and 4 bases from J, with 13 bases between. Germline-derived CDR1 and CDR2 are LNHNV and YYDKDF (reference sequence). This CDR3 reads CATSRVLGLATEAFF. The CDR3, as DNA: TGTGCCACCAGCAGAGTTCTGGGGCTGGCCACTGAAGCTTTCTTT.

The gene calls are TRBV7-3 and TRBJ2-2, with 9 bases fitting TRBD1. V shed 5 bases, J shed 4 bases, and the junction held 8 bases outside the gene matches. Germline loops: CDR1 SGHTA, CDR2 FQGTGA. The CDR3 sequence is 16 residues long. Here the CDR3 DNA reads TGTGCCAGCAGCCCAACAGGGGGCGCGGGCACCGGGGAGCTGTTTTTT. Protein product: CASSPTGGAGTGELFF.

The chain employs TRBV7-3 and TRBJ1-1; tentatively, D is TRBD1 (6 bases). Germline CDR1 reads SGHTA; CDR2 reads FQGTGA. This CDR3 region has 14 residues. V was cut by 5 bases and J by 1 base, with 11 bases left in between. The CDR3 DNA is TGTGCCAGCAGCCTAAGGGGACAGAACACTGAAGCTTTCTTT. It codes for CASSLRGQNTEAFF.

In this sample, this clone turned up once. Within the sample, other DNA sequences also encode this same CDR3. The chain recombines TRBV2 with TRBJ2-5; 9 bases are shared with TRBD1. CDR1 SNHLY and CDR2 FYNNEI come from the germline V gene. This CDR3 contains 15 residues. The ends lost 3 bases at V and 5 bases at J; junction bases unmatched: 7. CDR3 loop: CASSELTGGGETQYF. The CDR3 nucleotides are TGTGCCAGCAGTGAGCTGACAGGGGGAGGGGAGACCCAGTACTTC.

The chain couples TRBV28 to TRBJ1-5, with D perhaps matching TRBD1 (5 bases). Trimming left V 3 bases short and J 4 bases short, with 13 bases between. The CDR3 contains 15 residues. The germline V gene has CDR1 MDHEN and CDR2 SYDVKM. The CDR3 sequence is CASSFVFGGNQPQHF. CDR3 sequence (DNA): TGTGCCAGCAGTTTTGTGTTTGGGGGAAATCAGCCCCAGCATTTT.

This chain links TRBV19 with TRBJ2-5; D ambiguous. Per the germline V gene, CDR1 is LNHDA and CDR2 is SQIVND (reference sequence). The CDR3 loop spans 12 amino acids. The ends were cut back, 5 bases at V and 5 bases at J, with 9 bases in the middle. The CDR3: CASSYLGETQYF. As DNA, the CDR3 is TGTGCCAGTAGTTATCTAGGGGAGACCCAGTACTTC.

As to this clone: This specimen includes other DNA sequences encoding the same CDR3. This chain joins TRBV9 and TRBJ2-3, with D possibly called TRBD1 or TRBD2 (5 bases each). The CDR3 has 14 residues. Germline-derived CDR1 and CDR2 are SGDLS and YYNGEE. V lost 0 bases and J 2 bases, leaving 7 bases between the germline ends. The CDR3 nucleotides read TGTGCCAGCAGCGTAGGGGACCTCACAGATACGCAGTATTTT. Translated, it gives CASSVGDLTDTQYF.

The chain recombines TRBV28 with TRBJ2-7; possible D gene TRBD1, 6 bases. Deletions cut 10 bases from V and 0 bases from J, with 13 bases between. CDR1 and CDR2 from the germline V gene are MDHEN and SYDVKM. The CDR3 is made up of 13 amino acids. DNA of the CDR3: TGTGCCACCTCCCGGGACACCTCCTACGAGCAGTACTTC. This gives the protein CATSRDTSYEQYF.

This clone was seen a single time. The chain has TRBV27 and TRBJ2-7, with 9 bases matching TRBD1. The CDR3 has 14 residues. Trimming took 7 bases from V and 2 from J; bases not matched to a gene: 6. Germline CDR1 and CDR2: MNHEY and SMNVEV (reference sequence). Here the CDR3 DNA reads TGTGCCAGCACCTACCGACAGGGGGCCTACGAGCAGTACTTC. Residues: CASTYRQGAYEQYF.